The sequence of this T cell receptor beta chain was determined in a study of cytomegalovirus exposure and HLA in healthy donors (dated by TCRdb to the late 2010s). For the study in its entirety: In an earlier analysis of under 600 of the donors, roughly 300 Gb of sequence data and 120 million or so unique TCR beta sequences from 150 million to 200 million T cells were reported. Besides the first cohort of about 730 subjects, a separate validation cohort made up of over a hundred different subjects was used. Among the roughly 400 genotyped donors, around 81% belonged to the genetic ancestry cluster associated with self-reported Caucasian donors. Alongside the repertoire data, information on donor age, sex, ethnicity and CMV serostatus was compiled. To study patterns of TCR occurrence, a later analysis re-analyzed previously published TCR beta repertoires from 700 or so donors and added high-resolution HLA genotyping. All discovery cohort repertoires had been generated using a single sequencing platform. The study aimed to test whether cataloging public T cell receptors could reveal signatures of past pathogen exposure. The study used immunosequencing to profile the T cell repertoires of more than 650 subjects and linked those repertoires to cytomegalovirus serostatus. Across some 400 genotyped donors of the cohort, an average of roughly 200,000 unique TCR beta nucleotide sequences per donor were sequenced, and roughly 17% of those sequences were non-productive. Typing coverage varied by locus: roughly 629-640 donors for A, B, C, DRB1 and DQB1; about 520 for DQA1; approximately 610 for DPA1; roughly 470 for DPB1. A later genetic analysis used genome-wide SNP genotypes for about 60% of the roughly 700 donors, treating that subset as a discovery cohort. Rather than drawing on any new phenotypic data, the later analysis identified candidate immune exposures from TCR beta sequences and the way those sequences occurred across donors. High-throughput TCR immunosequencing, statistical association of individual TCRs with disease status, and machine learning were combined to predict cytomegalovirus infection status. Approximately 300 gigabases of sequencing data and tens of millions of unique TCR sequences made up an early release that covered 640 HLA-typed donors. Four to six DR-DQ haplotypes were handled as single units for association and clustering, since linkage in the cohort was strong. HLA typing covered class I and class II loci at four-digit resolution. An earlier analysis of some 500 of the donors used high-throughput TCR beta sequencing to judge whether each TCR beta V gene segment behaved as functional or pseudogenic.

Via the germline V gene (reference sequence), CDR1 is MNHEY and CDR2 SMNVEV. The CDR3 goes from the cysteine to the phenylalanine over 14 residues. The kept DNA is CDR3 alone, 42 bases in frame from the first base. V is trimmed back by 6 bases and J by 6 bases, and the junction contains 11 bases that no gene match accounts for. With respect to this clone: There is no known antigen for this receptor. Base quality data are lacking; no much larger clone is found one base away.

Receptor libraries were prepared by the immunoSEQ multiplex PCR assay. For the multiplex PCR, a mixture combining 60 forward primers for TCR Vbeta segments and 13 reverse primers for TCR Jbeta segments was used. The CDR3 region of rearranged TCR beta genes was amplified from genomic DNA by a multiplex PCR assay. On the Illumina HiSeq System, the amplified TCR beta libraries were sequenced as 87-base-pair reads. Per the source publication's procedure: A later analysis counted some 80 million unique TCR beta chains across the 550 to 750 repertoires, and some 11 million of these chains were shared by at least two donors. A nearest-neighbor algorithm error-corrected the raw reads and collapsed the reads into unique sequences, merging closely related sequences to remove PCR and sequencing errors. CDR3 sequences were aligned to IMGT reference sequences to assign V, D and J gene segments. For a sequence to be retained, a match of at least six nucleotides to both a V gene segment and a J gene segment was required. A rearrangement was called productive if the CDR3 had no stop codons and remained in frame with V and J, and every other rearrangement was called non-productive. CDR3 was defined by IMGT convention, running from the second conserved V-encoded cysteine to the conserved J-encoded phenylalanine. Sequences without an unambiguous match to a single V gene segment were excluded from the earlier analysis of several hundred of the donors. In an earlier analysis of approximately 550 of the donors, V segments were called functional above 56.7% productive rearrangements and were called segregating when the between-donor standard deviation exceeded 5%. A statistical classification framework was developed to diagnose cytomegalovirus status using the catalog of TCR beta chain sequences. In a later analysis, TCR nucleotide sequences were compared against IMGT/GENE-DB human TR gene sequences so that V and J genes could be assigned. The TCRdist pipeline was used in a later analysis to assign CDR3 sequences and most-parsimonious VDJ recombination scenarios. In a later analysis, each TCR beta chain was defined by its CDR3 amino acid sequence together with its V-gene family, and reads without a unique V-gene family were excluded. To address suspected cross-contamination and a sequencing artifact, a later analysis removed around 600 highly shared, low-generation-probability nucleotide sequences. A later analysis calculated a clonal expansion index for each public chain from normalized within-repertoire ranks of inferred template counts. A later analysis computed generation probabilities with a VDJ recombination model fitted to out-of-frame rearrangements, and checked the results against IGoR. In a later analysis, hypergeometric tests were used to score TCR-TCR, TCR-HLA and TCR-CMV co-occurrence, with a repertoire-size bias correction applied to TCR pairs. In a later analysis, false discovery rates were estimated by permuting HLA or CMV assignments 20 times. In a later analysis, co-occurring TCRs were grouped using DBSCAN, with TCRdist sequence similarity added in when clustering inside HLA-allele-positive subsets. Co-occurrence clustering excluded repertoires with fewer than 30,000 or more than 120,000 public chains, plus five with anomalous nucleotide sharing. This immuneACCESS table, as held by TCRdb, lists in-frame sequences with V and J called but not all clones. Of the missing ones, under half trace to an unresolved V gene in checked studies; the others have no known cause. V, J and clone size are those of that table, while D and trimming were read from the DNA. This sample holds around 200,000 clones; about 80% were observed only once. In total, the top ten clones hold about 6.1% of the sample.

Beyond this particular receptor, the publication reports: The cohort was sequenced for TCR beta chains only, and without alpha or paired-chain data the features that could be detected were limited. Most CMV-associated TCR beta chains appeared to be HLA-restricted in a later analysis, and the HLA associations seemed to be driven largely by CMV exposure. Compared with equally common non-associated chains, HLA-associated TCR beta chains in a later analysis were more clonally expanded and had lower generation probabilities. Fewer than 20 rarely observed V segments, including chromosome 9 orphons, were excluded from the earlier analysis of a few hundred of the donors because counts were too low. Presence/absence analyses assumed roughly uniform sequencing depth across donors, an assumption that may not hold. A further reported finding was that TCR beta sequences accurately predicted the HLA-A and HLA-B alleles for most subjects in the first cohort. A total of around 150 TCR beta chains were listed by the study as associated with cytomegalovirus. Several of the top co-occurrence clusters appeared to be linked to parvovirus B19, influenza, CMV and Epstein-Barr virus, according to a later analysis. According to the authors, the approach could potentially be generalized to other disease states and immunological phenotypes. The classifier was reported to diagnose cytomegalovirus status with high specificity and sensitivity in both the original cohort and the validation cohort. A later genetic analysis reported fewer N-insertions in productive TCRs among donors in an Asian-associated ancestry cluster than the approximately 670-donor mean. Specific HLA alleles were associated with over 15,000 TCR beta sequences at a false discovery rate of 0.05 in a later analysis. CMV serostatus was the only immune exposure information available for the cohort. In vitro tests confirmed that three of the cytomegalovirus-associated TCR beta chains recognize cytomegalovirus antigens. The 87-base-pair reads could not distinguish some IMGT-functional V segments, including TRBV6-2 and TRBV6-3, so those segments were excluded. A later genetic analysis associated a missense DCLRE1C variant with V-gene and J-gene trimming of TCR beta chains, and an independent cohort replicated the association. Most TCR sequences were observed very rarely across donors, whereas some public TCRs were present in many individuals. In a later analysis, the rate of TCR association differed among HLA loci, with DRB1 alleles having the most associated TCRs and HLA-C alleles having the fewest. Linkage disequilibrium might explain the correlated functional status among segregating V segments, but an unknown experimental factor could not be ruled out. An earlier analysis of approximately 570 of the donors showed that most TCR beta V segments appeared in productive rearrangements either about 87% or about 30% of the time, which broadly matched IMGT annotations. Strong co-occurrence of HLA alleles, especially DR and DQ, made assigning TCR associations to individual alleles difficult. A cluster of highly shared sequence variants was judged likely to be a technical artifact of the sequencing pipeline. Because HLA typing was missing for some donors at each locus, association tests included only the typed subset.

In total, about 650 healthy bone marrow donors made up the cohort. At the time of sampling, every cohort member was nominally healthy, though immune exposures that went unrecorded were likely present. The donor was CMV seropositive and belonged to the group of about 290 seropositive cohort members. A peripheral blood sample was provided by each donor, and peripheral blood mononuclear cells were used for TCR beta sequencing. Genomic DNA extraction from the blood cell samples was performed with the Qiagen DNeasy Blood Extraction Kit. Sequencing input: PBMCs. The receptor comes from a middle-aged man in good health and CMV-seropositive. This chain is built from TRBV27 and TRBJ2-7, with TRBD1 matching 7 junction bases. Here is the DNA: TGTGCCAGCAGCTTGCTGACAGGGTTGGTCGAGCAGTACTTC. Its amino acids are CASSLLTGLVEQYF.